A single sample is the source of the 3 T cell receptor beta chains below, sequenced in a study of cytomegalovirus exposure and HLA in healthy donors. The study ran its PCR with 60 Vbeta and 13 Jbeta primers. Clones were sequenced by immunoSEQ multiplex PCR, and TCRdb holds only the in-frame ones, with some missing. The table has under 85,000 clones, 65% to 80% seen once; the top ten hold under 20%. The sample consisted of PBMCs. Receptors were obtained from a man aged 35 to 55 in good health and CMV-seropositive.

In nucleotides, the CDR3 is TGTGCCACCAGCAGAGAACGGTCTAGCGTGGAGACCCAGTACTTC. Its translation is CATSRERSSVETQYF. This rearrangement joins TRBV15 to TRBJ2-5; tentatively, D is TRBD2 (6 bases). This CDR3 spans 15 amino acids. The V gene lost 0 bases and the J gene lost 5 bases, with 13 bases spanning the gap. Germline values: CDR1 LNHNV, CDR2 YYDKDF (reference sequence).

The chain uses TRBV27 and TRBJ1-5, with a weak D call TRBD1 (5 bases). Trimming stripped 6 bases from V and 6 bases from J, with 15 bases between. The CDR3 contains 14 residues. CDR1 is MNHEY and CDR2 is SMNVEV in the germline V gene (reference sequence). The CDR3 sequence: CASSPEGEGQPQHF. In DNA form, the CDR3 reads TGTGCCAGCAGCCCGGAAGGGGAAGGTCAGCCCCAGCATTTT.

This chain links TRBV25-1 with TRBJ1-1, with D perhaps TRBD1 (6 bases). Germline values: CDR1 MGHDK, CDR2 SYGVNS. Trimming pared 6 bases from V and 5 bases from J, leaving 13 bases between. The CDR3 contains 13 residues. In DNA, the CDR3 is TGTGCCAGCAGGAAACAGGGTCGGACTGAAGCTTTCTTT. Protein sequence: CASRKQGRTEAFF.